These 26 T cell receptor beta chains originate from one sample sequenced in a study of blood T cells in healthy people across ages (dated by TCRdb to between 2014 and 2016). The method behind the library was 5' RACE. Sequencing instrument: Illumina HiSeq 2500. A second PCR of roughly 7 to 11 cycles was performed with a sample-barcoded 5' primer and a J-beta primer mix. TCRdb reworked the public reads: Q25 trimming with fastp, MiXCR clone assembly, productive beta chains retained. Under each unique CDR3 protein, matching rows form one entry showing the most common genes and DNA. The sample table lists about 570,000 distinct CDR3 sequences, roughly 28% of them with a count of one. Around a sixth of the sample belongs to the ten largest clones. Sequenced material: blood. The receptors shown here come from a woman aged 70-85 years in good health.

V usage is TRBV28 and J usage is TRBJ1-2; tentative D call: TRBD1 (5 bases). Germline CDR1 reads MDHEN; CDR2 reads SYDVKM. V lost 4 bases, J lost 7 bases, and 10 bases lay in between. The CDR3 consists of 12 residues. The CDR3 bases are TGTGCCAGCAGTTCATCAGGGTCTGGCTACACCTTC. It encodes CASSSSGSGYTF.

V usage is TRBV6-8 and J usage is TRBJ2-1, with 11 positions matching TRBD2. This CDR3 region has 16 residues. Per germline, CDR1 MNHGY and CDR2 SAAAGT. V shed 6 bases, J shed 0 bases, and the junction held 4 bases outside the gene matches. The CDR3 region is CASSKGLADSYNEQFF. CDR3 coding DNA: TGTGCCAGCAGCAAGGGACTAGCGGACTCCTACAATGAGCAGTTCTTC.

This clonotype has only a few counts. The chain combines TRBV18 with TRBJ1-2, with 9 bases that match TRBD1. Germline CDR1 KGHSH, CDR2 LQKENI. This CDR3 region has 15 residues. The J segment lost 5 bases and the V segment lost 3 bases, leaving 7 bases of the junction unmatched. In DNA, the CDR3 is TGTGCCAGCTCACCCCGACAGGGGGAAACTTATGGCTACACCTTC. This codes for CASSPRQGETYGYTF.

This clonotype has only a few counts. The rearrangement links TRBV20-1 to TRBJ1-3; 7 positions match TRBD1. The CDR3 runs 13 residues. V was clipped by 7 bases and J by 4 bases; unmatched bases: 7. CDR1 is DFQATT and CDR2 is SNEGSKA in the germline V gene (reference sequence). The CDR3 DNA is TGCAGTGTGGGGGCAGGGGGAGGAAACACCATATATTTT. Its translation: CSVGAGGGNTIYF.

Remarks on this clonotype: A read error may produce the germline difference seen at one junction end. This chain joins TRBV23-1 and TRBJ2-5, with D unclear. The assigned J gene may be wrong: the sequence end matches TRBJ2-1 better. TRBV23-1 is sorted into the ORF group, with uncertain function. The CDR3 loop spans 16 amino acids. The CDR3 reads CARSQLDADSYNEQFF. CDR3 nucleotide sequence: TGCGCCCGCAGTCAACTGGATGCCGACTCATACAATGAGCAGTTCTTC.

A few counts support this clonotype. The rearrangement links TRBV6-5 to TRBJ2-5; tentative D call: TRBD1 (7 bases). The CDR3 has 15 residues. V lost 0 bases and J 7 bases, leaving 15 bases between the germline ends. The germline V gene encodes CDR1 MNHEY and CDR2 SVGAGI. CDR3 residues: CASSYSTGTAGTQYF. The CDR3 DNA is TGTGCCAGCAGTTACTCGACCGGGACAGCGGGGACCCAGTACTTC.

Ten or more counts support this clonotype. The chain couples TRBV5-1 to TRBJ2-5; possibly TRBD2 for D (6 bases). Germline CDR1 is SGHRS and CDR2 is YFSETQ. The V gene lost 3 bases and the J gene lost 4 bases, with 13 bases spanning the gap. The CDR3 is 14 amino acids. The chain's CDR3 is CASSSGERGETQYF. The CDR3 DNA sequence: TGCGCCAGCAGCTCGGGGGAGAGAGGAGAGACCCAGTACTTC.

This clonotype was found a few times. The chain recombines TRBV21-1 with TRBJ2-5; the DNA was not used to check the table's D call, TRBD1. TRBV21-1 is classified as a pseudogene. The CDR3 extends over 17 amino acids. In DNA, the CDR3 is TGTGCCAGCAGCAAAACGGGCACAGGGTTCCATAGGGAGACCCAGTACTTC. Its protein is CASSKTGTGFHRETQYF.

The chain links TRBV7-2 to TRBJ1-2; tentative D call: TRBD1 (6 bases). The germline V gene encodes CDR1 SGHTA and CDR2 FQGNSA. Between the trimmed V and J ends, which lost 7 bases and 4 bases, there was a span of 19 bases. This CDR3 spans 15 amino acids. The CDR3 protein is CASNTPGQPSYGYTF. CDR3 coding DNA: TGTGCCAGCAATACTCCAGGACAGCCAAGCTATGGCTACACCTTC.

This clonotype was detected a few times. The gene calls are TRBV7-9 and TRBJ2-3; TRBD1 aligns across 8 bases. The V gene end was trimmed by 4 bases and the J gene end by 2 bases; junction bases not matched to a gene: 5. The CDR3 has 15 amino acids. CDR1 and CDR2 (germline): SEHNR, FQNEAQ (reference sequence). Written as DNA, the CDR3 is TGTGCCAGCAGCTCGACAGGGGCTGACACAGATACGCAGTATTTT. Residues: CASSSTGADTDTQYF.

The chain employs TRBV20-1 and TRBJ2-5, with 10 nucleotides matching TRBD1. The J call may be faulty, since TRBJ2-7 better matches the DNA end. CDR1 and CDR2 (germline): DFQATT, SNEGSKA (reference sequence). The CDR3 extends over 14 amino acids. The CDR3 region has the DNA TGCAGTGCTCAGCCGGGACAGGGGAACTACGAGCAGTACTTC. Amino acids: CSAQPGQGNYEQYF.

This clonotype was picked up a small number of times. The chain recombines TRBV9 with TRBJ2-7; the D gene is possibly TRBD1 (5 bases). Per the germline V gene, CDR1 is SGDLS and CDR2 is YYNGEE. There are 16 residues in the CDR3. The V and J ends lost 3 bases and 2 bases respectively, with 18 bases between them. The DNA for the CDR3 is TGTGCCAGCAGCGGTGGAAGGGGCGACGGAACCTACGAGCAGTACTTC. As protein: CASSGGRGDGTYEQYF.

The J gene is TRBJ2-5, the V gene TRBV10-3; no clear D. The J call is in doubt because the DNA end fits TRBJ2-1 better. Germline V CDR1 and CDR2: ENHRY, SYGVKD. The CDR3 runs 13 residues. The CDR3 coding sequence is TGTGCCATCAGTGGTGGGGAAAAGCTTGAGCAGTTCTTC. Protein: CAISGGEKLEQFF.

This clonotype was picked up a small number of times. The rearrangement uses TRBV7-9 and TRBJ2-2, with a weak D call TRBD2 (5 bases). Germline V gives CDR1 SEHNR, CDR2 FQNEAQ (reference sequence). V was trimmed by 5 bases and J by 7 bases, leaving 14 bases between them. This CDR3 has 14 residues. CDR3 sequence: CASSPSQLGGELFF. Here the CDR3 DNA reads TGTGCCAGCAGCCCAAGCCAACTAGGCGGGGAGCTGTTTTTT.

The chain couples TRBV7-2 to TRBJ2-5; D may match TRBD1 or TRBD2 (5 bases each). Trimming shortened V by 4 bases and J by 4 bases, and 10 bases separated the two germline ends. CDR3 length equals 13 residues. From germline, CDR1 is SGHTA and CDR2 FQGNSA. CDR3 loop: CASSSGPRETQYF. The CDR3 bases are TGTGCCAGCAGCTCGGGACCCCGAGAGACCCAGTACTTC.

A few counts support this clonotype. The gene calls are TRBV5-5 and TRBJ2-1; the D gene could be TRBD1 or TRBD2 (7 bases each). The CDR3 is 16 residues long. CDR1 SGHKS and CDR2 YYEKEE come from the germline V gene (reference sequence). Trimming left V 4 bases short and J 0 bases short, with 14 bases between. The CDR3 is CASSPRGRDSYNEQFF. Written as DNA, the CDR3 is TGTGCCAGCAGCCCCAGGGGGAGGGACTCCTACAATGAGCAGTTCTTC.

The sample holds one count of this clonotype. The gene calls are TRBV29-1 and TRBJ2-7; no reliable D call. Germline V gene sequence: CDR1 SQVTM, CDR2 ANQGSEA. V was clipped by 1 base and J by 3 bases, with 7 bases between them. CDR3 length equals 12 residues. The CDR3 reads CSVEGRSYEQYF. DNA for the CDR3: TGCAGCGTTGAAGGTCGCAGCTACGAGCAGTACTTC.

The rearrangement links TRBV29-1 to TRBJ2-2, with TRBD1 identical over 8 bases. Germline V CDR1 and CDR2: SQVTM, ANQGSEA. The CDR3 runs 13 residues. Losses at the gene ends were 2 bases for V and 5 bases for J; bases not matched to a gene: 1. The CDR3 is CSVETGGTGELFF. The CDR3 DNA follows: TGCAGCGTTGAAACAGGGGGGACCGGGGAGCTGTTTTTT.

The chain carries TRBV4-2 and TRBJ2-5, with TRBD2 matching 7 bases. V dropped 7 bases and J dropped 7; count of bases not matched to a gene: 0. The CDR3 spans 10 residues. Per germline, CDR1 LGHNA and CDR2 YNFKEQ. DNA for the CDR3: TGTGCCAGCAAGCGGGGGACCCAGTACTTC. Protein sequence: CASKRGTQYF.

The V gene is TRBV28, the J gene TRBJ2-7; 7 bases agree with TRBD1. The V and J ends lost 6 bases and 4 bases, in that order; junction bases with no gene match: 12. The CDR3 is made up of 15 amino acids. Looked up from germline, CDR1 is MDHEN and CDR2 is SYDVKM. As DNA, the CDR3 is TGTGCCAGCAGATCTGACAGGGAGTCCCCTTACGAGCAGTACTTC. It encodes CASRSDRESPYEQYF. The full variable domain, in which reference TRBV28 and TRBJ2-7 provide the parts outside the CDR3, is DVKVTQSSRYLVKRTGEKVFLECVQDMDHENMFWYRQDPGLGLRLIYFSYDVKMKEKGDIPEGYSVSREKKERFSLILESASTNQTSMYLCASRSDRESPYEQYFGPGTRLTVT.

This clonotype appeared a few times. J is TRBJ1-5 and V is TRBV7-8; D is possibly TRBD1 (5 bases). Germline loops: CDR1 SGHVS, CDR2 FQNEAQ. The CDR3 length is 16 residues. Trimming took off 6 bases at V and 2 bases at J, with 17 bases between the two ends. CDR3 bases: TGTGCCAGCAGTCAGGGAAGGGAGGCCGGCAATCAGCCCCAGCATTTT. It yields the protein CASSQGREAGNQPQHF.

The rearrangement joins TRBV20-1 to TRBJ1-2; TRBD1 matches 8 bases. The length of the CDR3 is 13 residues. Germline assignment: CDR1 DFQATT and CDR2 SNEGSKA (reference sequence). The V segment lost 5 bases and the J segment 4 bases; nucleotides outside the gene matches: 6. CDR3: CSASGTGAYGYTF. As DNA, the CDR3 is TGCAGTGCTTCCGGGACAGGAGCCTATGGCTACACCTTC.

The J gene is TRBJ2-2, the V gene TRBV3-1; a weak D match, TRBD1 (5 bases). Germline V gene lookup returns CDR1 LGHDT and CDR2 YNNKEL (reference sequence). This CDR3 has 14 residues. V lost 0 bases, J lost 6 bases, and 8 bases lay in between. DNA for the CDR3: TGTGCCAGCAGCCAAGATTCAGGGTCCGGGGAGCTGTTTTTT. This sequence encodes CASSQDSGSGELFF. The entire variable domain, with the rest obtained from reference TRBV3-1 and TRBJ2-2, is as follows: DTAVSQTPKYLVTQMGNDKSIKCEQNLGHDTMYWYKQDSKKFLKIMFSYNNKELIINETVPNRFSPKSPDKAHLNLHINSLELGDSAVYFCASSQDSGSGELFFGEGSRLTVL.

Concerning this clonotype itself: This may be a read error: a much more frequent sequence differs by one nucleotide. This chain links TRBV5-1 with TRBJ1-1; D remains ambiguous. V lost 1 base to trimming and J lost 1 base, with 8 bases between them. Germline V gene lookup returns CDR1 SGHRS and CDR2 YFSETQ. The CDR3 extends over 14 amino acids. DNA for the CDR3: TGCGCCAGCAGCTTGCAGGAAACGAACACTGAAGCTTTCTTT. This sequence encodes CASSLQETNTEAFF.

This clonotype was counted many times. The J gene is TRBJ2-2, the V gene TRBV4-2; 10 bases are a match to TRBD2. Trimming cost V 1 base and J 4 bases; bases outside gene matches: 12. The CDR3 length is 19 residues. Germline CDR1 LGHNA, CDR2 YNFKEQ. The CDR3 protein is CASSQASGGALDFTGELFF. CDR3 nucleotides: TGTGCCAGCAGCCAAGCCAGCGGGGGGGCCCTGGACTTCACCGGGGAGCTGTTTTTT.

The chain has TRBV20-1 and TRBJ2-3, with TRBD1 as a possible D gene (6 bases). Germline loops: CDR1 DFQATT, CDR2 SNEGSKA (reference sequence). V was pared by 0 bases and J by 2 bases, with 12 bases between. The CDR3 runs 15 residues. DNA of the CDR3: TGCAGTGCTAGAGACGACAGGCACTTCACAGATACGCAGTATTTT. Protein product: CSARDDRHFTDTQYF.